Included here is one T cell receptor beta chain sequence, with context. What it recognizes is unknown. CDR1 SGHRS and CDR2 YFSETQ come from the germline V gene. Trimming took 3 bases from V and 0 from J; bases not matched to a gene: 2. CDR3 length equals 14 residues. Sequencing was performed with immunoSEQ multiplex PCR; in TCRdb, only in-frame clones are kept and a portion is missing. The sample consists of 35,000 to 50,000 clones, around 94% of them appearing once. The sample originates from a study of T cells in tuberculosis. Whole-study results and caveats: Samples were chosen by availability of cryopreserved specimens. Shorter CDR3-alpha in active tuberculosis partly drove smaller distances. GMM-specific TCRs were nearer to active tuberculosis alpha repertoires, suggesting expansion.

Each clinical donor contributed on average about 100,000 T cells from unsorted cryopreserved PBMC. The sequencing input was PBMCs. The chain combines TRBV5-1 with TRBJ1-2, with 7 bases that match TRBD1. The source is a donor between 10 and 29 years old with latent tuberculosis or without tuberculosis infection. Some clones in this sample may be carry-over from other donors' samples. The CDR3 coding sequence is TGCGCCAGCAGCTGGGACAGCGCTAACTATGGCTACACCTTC. Amino acid sequence: CASSWDSANYGYTF.